This T cell receptor (beta chain) appears in the sequencing data of a study of shared clonotypes between healthy human individuals. The study, taken as a whole, reports: Clonotype sharing across several donors was observed for 4% to 6.5% of naive CD4 clonotypes. Across subsets, estimated richness was generally greater for naive than for memory populations.

Concerning this clone: No antigen is known for it.

This table comes from immunoSEQ multiplex PCR, and its TCRdb copy is limited to in-frame clones, with some not included. Of 900,000 to 1,200,000 clones listed, 75% to 85% are singletons. CDR3 size: 12 residues. The germline CDR1 and CDR2 sequences are GTSNPN and SVGIG (reference sequence). Trimming took off 4 bases at V and 7 bases at J, with 10 bases between the two ends. Partitioning of CD4+ cells yielded a CD45RA+ naive subset and a CD45RA-negative memory subset. The sequence was obtained from a man aged 18 to 30 in good health. Some clones in this sample may be carry-over from other donors' samples. This chain links TRBV30 with TRBJ1-4; D ambiguous. The sequencing input was memory CD4+ T cells from PBMCs. Stated subset: CD45RA-negative fraction. CDR3 sequence reads: CAWNQQSEKLFF. The CDR3 DNA reads TGTGCCTGGAACCAGCAGAGTGAAAAACTGTTTTTT.